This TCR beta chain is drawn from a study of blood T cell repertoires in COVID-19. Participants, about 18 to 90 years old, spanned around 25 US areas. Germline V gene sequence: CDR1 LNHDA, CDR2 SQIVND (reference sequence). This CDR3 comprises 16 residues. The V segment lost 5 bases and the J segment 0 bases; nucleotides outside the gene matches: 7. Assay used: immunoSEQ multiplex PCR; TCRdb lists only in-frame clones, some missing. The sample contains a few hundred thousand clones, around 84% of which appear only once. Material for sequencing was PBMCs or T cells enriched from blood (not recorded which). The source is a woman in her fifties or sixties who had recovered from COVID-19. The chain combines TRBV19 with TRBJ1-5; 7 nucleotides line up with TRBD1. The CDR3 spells CASSLGDRLSNQPQHF. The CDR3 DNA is TGTGCCAGTAGTCTAGGGGACAGACTTAGCAATCAGCCCCAGCATTTT. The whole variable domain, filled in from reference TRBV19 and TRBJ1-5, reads DGGITQSPKYLFRKEGQNVTLSCEQNLNHDAMYWYRQDPGQGLRLIYYSQIVNDFQKGDIAEGYSVSREKKESFPLTVTSAQKNPTAFYLCASSLGDRLSNQPQHFGDGTRLSIL.